This TCR beta chain was found in a study of blood T cell repertoires in COVID-19. Across the whole study: Spain, Italy and the United States supplied samples that represented acute and convalescent COVID-19. PBMCs, B-cell-depleted T cells, or T cells provided the cDNA or gDNA that made up the material.

In the original processing: For nucleated cells, counts were estimated from reference gene primer amplification. Clones were sequenced by immunoSEQ multiplex PCR, and TCRdb holds only the in-frame ones, with some missing. V and J calls and clone size come straight from that table; D and trimming were deduced from the DNA. The sample lists 150,000 or so clones; around 84% were seen once. V was pared by 8 bases and J by 5 bases, with 7 bases of the junction left unmatched. This CDR3 spans 14 amino acids. From germline, CDR1 is MNHNY and CDR2 SVGAGI (reference sequence). This chain joins TRBV6-6 and TRBJ2-3, with 10 bases identical to TRBD2. The receptor was derived from a woman aged 50 to 60 in a cohort sampled during active or convalescent COVID-19. Material: peripheral blood. The CDR3 sequence is CASQRGGRKDTQYF. The CDR3 DNA reads TGTGCCAGCCAGCGGGGGGGGCGGAAAGATACGCAGTATTTT.